A single sample is the source of the 21 T cell receptor beta chains below, sequenced in a study of blood T cell repertoires in COVID-19. The protocol was immunoSEQ multiplex PCR, while the TCRdb copy is restricted to in-frame clones and leaves out a portion. This table holds a few hundred thousand clones, approximately 88% found once. Material: peripheral blood. These receptor sequences come from a man younger than 35 with active or convalescent COVID-19.

CDR3 sequence (DNA): TGTGCCAGCAGCTTAACTAGCGGGGACCACGATACGCAGTATTTT. This translates into CASSLTSGDHDTQYF. The rearrangement joins TRBV7-2 to TRBJ2-3; TRBD2 aligns across 10 bases. Germline V gene sequence: CDR1 SGHTA, CDR2 FQGNSA. The CDR3 sequence is 15 residues long. V was pared by 2 bases and J by 6 bases, with 5 bases of the junction left unmatched. Together with reference TRBV7-2 and TRBJ2-3, the CDR3 gives the full variable domain: GAGVSQSPSNKVTEKGKDVELRCDPISGHTALYWYRQSLGQGLEFLIYFQGNSAPDKSGLPSDRFSAERTGGSVSTLTIQRTQQEDSAVYLCASSLTSGDHDTQYFGPGTRLTVL.

The chain combines TRBV4-1 with TRBJ2-1; TRBD2 is a possible D gene (5 bases). V was trimmed by 4 bases and J by 6 bases, leaving 28 bases between them. The CDR3 sequence is 19 residues long. The V gene's germline CDR1 is MGHRA and CDR2 YSYEKL. The CDR3 is CASSLKIYPGEIITNEQFF. The CDR3 DNA follows: TGCGCCAGCAGCCTCAAGATTTACCCCGGGGAAATTATTACCAATGAGCAGTTCTTC.

This sequence joins TRBV19 and TRBJ1-1; no reliable D call. The CDR3 runs to 14 residues. The V gene lost 5 bases and the J gene lost 0 bases, with 10 bases spanning the gap. Germline V gene sequence: CDR1 LNHDA, CDR2 SQIVND (reference sequence). CDR3 coding DNA: TGTGCCAGTAGTTTCAAAACACTGAACACTGAAGCTTTCTTT. Residues: CASSFKTLNTEAFF.

V and J are TRBV25-1 and TRBJ1-1, with TRBD1 identical over 9 bases. Germline lookup yields CDR1 MGHDK and CDR2 SYGVNS. This CDR3 is 15 amino acids long. Trimming cost V 5 bases and J 4 bases; bases outside gene matches: 8. DNA for the CDR3: TGTGCCAGCAGTTCTAGGGACAGGGTCATCACTGAAGCTTTCTTT. This codes for CASSSRDRVITEAFF.

This clone was recorded once. V and J are TRBV12-3 or TRBV12-4 and TRBJ2-7; D possibly corresponds to TRBD1 (6 bases). This CDR3 comprises 12 residues. V lost 4 bases, J lost 4 bases, and 8 bases lay in between. CDR3 DNA: TGTGCCAGCAGTTCGGACAGTTACGAGCAGTACTTC. It yields the protein CASSSDSYEQYF.

This sequence joins TRBV5-6 and TRBJ2-7; 8 nucleotides line up with TRBD2. CDR1 is SGHDT, CDR2 YYEEEE, per germline. V shed 4 bases and J 2 bases; nucleotides not matched to a gene: 2. The CDR3 runs to 13 residues. CDR3 residues: CASSPGLAYEQYF. CDR3 DNA sequence: TGTGCCAGCAGCCCGGGACTAGCCTACGAGCAGTACTTC. The full variable domain, with the rest looked up from reference TRBV5-6 and TRBJ2-7, is DAGVTQSPTHLIKTRGQQVTLRCSPKSGHDTVSWYQQALGQGPQFIFQYYEEEERQRGNFPDRFSGHQFPNYSSELNVNALLLGDSALYLCASSPGLAYEQYFGPGTRLTVT.

J is TRBJ1-4 and V is TRBV7-6, with TRBD1 matching 9 bases. The length of the CDR3 is 15 residues. Germline-derived CDR1 and CDR2 are SGHVS and FNYEAQ. The V segment lost 7 bases and the J segment 7 bases; nucleotides outside the gene matches: 10. This CDR3 is CASKGQGEWAEKLFF. CDR3 DNA sequence: TGTGCCAGCAAGGGACAGGGAGAATGGGCTGAAAAACTGTTTTTT.

The genes are TRBV9 and TRBJ1-1; no clear D. The CDR3 contains 12 residues. Trimming shortened V by 1 base and J by 3 bases, and 4 bases separated the two germline ends. In germline, CDR1 is SGDLS, CDR2 YYNGEE. The CDR3 loop is CASSVSDTEAFF. In DNA form, the CDR3 reads TGTGCCAGCAGCGTATCCGACACTGAAGCTTTCTTT.

This chain connects TRBV2 to TRBJ1-1, with 9 bases aligning to TRBD1. Per the germline V gene, CDR1 is SNHLY and CDR2 is FYNNEI. Trimming removed 9 bases from V and 1 base from J; junction bases left unmatched: 6. There are 14 residues in the CDR3. For the CDR3, the DNA is TGTGCCAGAGCAGCGGGACAGGGGAACACTGAAGCTTTCTTT. This translates into CARAAGQGNTEAFF.

This clone appeared a single time. The rearrangement uses TRBV7-8 and TRBJ2-1, with TRBD1 matching over 10 bases. The CDR3 runs to 17 residues. CDR1 SGHVS and CDR2 FQNEAQ come from the germline V gene. Losses at the gene ends were 5 bases for V and 6 bases for J; bases not matched to a gene: 13. In nucleotides, the CDR3 is TGTGCCAGCAGCCCACCTCTGCGGACAGGGGGGTTCAATGAGCAGTTCTTC. This gives the protein CASSPPLRTGGFNEQFF.

The CDR3 sequence: CAGDFEGNQPQHF. CDR3 DNA: TGTGCCGGGGACTTTGAGGGCAATCAGCCCCAGCATTTT. V gene TRBV7-9 combines with J gene TRBJ1-5, with a weak D call TRBD1 (5 bases). Trimming stripped 11 bases from V and 2 bases from J, with 13 bases between. The CDR3 loop spans 13 amino acids. Germline V lookup: CDR1 SEHNR, CDR2 FQNEAQ (reference sequence).

The gene calls are TRBV6-5 and TRBJ1-4, with 8 bases fitting TRBD1. This CDR3 has 14 amino acids. V gave up 7 bases and J gave up 5 bases; unmatched junction bases: 6. From germline, CDR1 is MNHEY and CDR2 SVGAGI. The CDR3 region is CASTKDRVNEKLFF. In nucleotides, the CDR3 is TGTGCCAGCACCAAGGACAGGGTGAATGAAAAACTGTTTTTT.

The chain links TRBV6-1 to TRBJ2-1; the match to TRBD2 covers 11 bases. J was trimmed by 10 bases and V by 3 bases; bases with no gene match: 8. Per germline, CDR1 MNHNS and CDR2 SASEGT. The CDR3 runs 15 residues. CDR3 bases: TGTGCCAGCAGTGAGGTAGCGGGGGGGCCCTGGGAGCAGTTCTTC. Protein sequence: CASSEVAGGPWEQFF.

The chain uses TRBV7-6 and TRBJ1-1, with 8 bases aligning to TRBD1. The CDR3 length is 15 residues. The germline V gene has CDR1 SGHVS and CDR2 FNYEAQ. After removal of 0 bases from V and 6 bases from J, the junction contained 6 bases not matched to a gene. CDR3 sequence: CASSLASGTGPEAFF. The CDR3 coding sequence is TGTGCCAGCAGCTTAGCCTCCGGGACAGGTCCTGAAGCTTTCTTT.

This sequence joins TRBV20-1 and TRBJ2-1, with no clear D. This CDR3 region has 11 residues. Germline CDR1 reads DFQATT; CDR2 reads SNEGSKA (reference sequence). The ends were cut back, 6 bases at V and 7 bases at J, with 10 bases in the middle. CDR3 residues: CSAHERNEQFF. DNA of the CDR3: TGCAGTGCCCATGAGAGGAATGAGCAGTTCTTC.

V gene TRBV6-5 combines with J gene TRBJ1-1, with TRBD1 as a possible D gene (6 bases). V was clipped by 7 bases and J by 1 base, with 10 bases between them. The CDR3 contains 13 residues. The germline V gene encodes CDR1 MNHEY and CDR2 SVGAGI. The DNA for the CDR3 is TGTGCCAGCATGTGGGGGCGGAACACTGAAGCTTTCTTT. It yields the protein CASMWGRNTEAFF.

The chain links TRBV2 to TRBJ1-3, with 7 bases that match TRBD1. V gave up 6 bases and J gave up 2 bases; unmatched junction bases: 4. The CDR3 has 14 amino acids. Germline V gene data show CDR1 as SNHLY and CDR2 as FYNNEI. The CDR3 DNA is TGTGCCAGCAGGTTACAGGGGACTGGAAACACCATATATTTT. Translated: CASRLQGTGNTIYF. Full variable domain (rest looked up from reference TRBV2 and TRBJ1-3): EPEVTQTPSHQVTQMGQEVILRCVPISNHLYFYWYRQILGQKVEFLVSFYNNEISEKSEIFDDQFSVERPDGSNFTLKIRSTKLEDSAMYFCASRLQGTGNTIYFGEGSWLTVV.

The V call is TRBV4-3, the J call TRBJ1-1; D not certain. V gave up 0 bases and J gave up 8 bases, with 16 bases separating them. This CDR3 comprises 15 residues. The germline V gene has CDR1 LGHNA and CDR2 YSLEER. CDR3 region: CASSQDHVTRQEAFF. The CDR3 nucleotides are TGCGCCAGCAGCCAAGATCACGTGACGAGACAAGAAGCTTTCTTT.

The V gene is TRBV20-1, the J gene TRBJ2-5; 7 positions agree with TRBD2. J lost 5 bases, V lost 7 bases, and 1 base had no gene match. Germline V gives CDR1 DFQATT, CDR2 SNEGSKA (reference sequence). The CDR3 sequence is 10 residues long. CDR3 sequence: CSVGRETQYF. DNA for the CDR3: TGCAGTGTCGGGAGGGAGACCCAGTACTTC.

The genes are TRBV19 and TRBJ1-3; 8 bases agree with TRBD1. The CDR3 length is 17 residues. The J segment lost 4 bases and the V segment lost 5 bases, leaving 13 bases of the junction unmatched. Germline V gene sequence: CDR1 LNHDA, CDR2 SQIVND (reference sequence). CDR3 region: CASSGRQGYSGGNTIYF. The CDR3 DNA sequence: TGTGCCAGTAGTGGACGACAGGGGTATTCGGGCGGAAACACCATATATTTT.

The rearrangement links TRBV6-2 or TRBV6-3 to TRBJ1-2, with 7 bases matching TRBD1. CDR1 and CDR2 from the germline V gene are MNHEY and SVGEGT. V shed 2 bases and J 8 bases; nucleotides not matched to a gene: 11. The CDR3 is 15 residues long. This CDR3 reads CASSYPTGAGEGYTF. For the CDR3, the DNA is TGTGCCAGCAGTTACCCAACAGGGGCCGGGGAAGGCTACACCTTC.